The 12 T cell receptor beta chains listed next were all sequenced from one sample in a study of identical twins. From the 5' RACE reads, TCRdb called clonotypes with MiXCR, one entry per CDR3 protein. The top ten hold about 0.53% of the sample, which has 450,000 or so distinct CDR3 sequences, 14% seen once. The sample was also linked to a second study, of yellow fever vaccine responses in identical twins.

Sample: CD4+ T cells sorted from blood. These receptors were obtained from a woman between 18 and 30 years old in good health.

The chain combines TRBV11-3 with TRBJ2-5; TRBD1 matches at 10 bases. Trimming cost V 5 bases and J 5 bases; bases outside gene matches: 8. CDR1 is SGHNT and CDR2 is YENEEA in the germline V gene. The CDR3 is made up of 15 amino acids. The DNA of the CDR3 is TGTGCCAGCAGCCGATCGGGACAGGGGCGGGAGACCCAGTACTTC. As protein: CASSRSGQGRETQYF.

This clonotype has just a few counts. The chain recombines TRBV28 with TRBJ1-5, with D hard to call. The germline gives CDR1 MDHEN, CDR2 SYDVKM. The CDR3 covers 14 residues. V lost 2 bases, J lost 11 bases, and 16 bases lay in between. The CDR3 DNA reads TGTGCCAGCAGTTTAATACCCCCGGAGCATGCCCAGCATTTT. This translates into CASSLIPPEHAQHF.

The rearrangement joins TRBV10-1 to TRBJ2-5; the D call may be TRBD1 or TRBD2 (5 bases each). Germline V gene data show CDR1 as WNHNN and CDR2 as SYGVQD (reference sequence). The CDR3 contains 14 residues. Trimming took 6 bases from V and 0 from J, leaving 11 bases between them. The CDR3, as DNA: TGCGCCAGCAGCCGGGACCTAGACCAAGAGACCCAGTACTTC. Its protein is CASSRDLDQETQYF.

This clonotype was found a few times. The chain joins TRBV12-3 or TRBV12-4 to TRBJ1-1; D is perhaps TRBD1 (5 bases). The CDR3 extends over 13 amino acids. Trimming took off 4 bases at V and 3 bases at J, with 9 bases between the two ends. The CDR3 coding sequence is TGTGCCAGCAGTTGGGGGAGTGACACTGAAGCTTTCTTT. This codes for CASSWGSDTEAFF.

This chain connects TRBV12-3 or TRBV12-4 to TRBJ2-2; 9 bases align to TRBD2. The junction had 5 bases not matched to a gene; V was cut back by 3 bases and J by 6 bases. The CDR3 has 15 amino acids. The CDR3 DNA reads TGTGCCAGCAGTTTCATAGCGGGAGTCTCCGGGGAGCTGTTTTTT. It translates to CASSFIAGVSGELFF.

This clonotype was observed a few times. The V call is TRBV9, the J call TRBJ2-3; D tentatively reads TRBD1 or TRBD2 (5 bases each). Germline V gives CDR1 SGDLS, CDR2 YYNGEE. This CDR3 contains 14 residues. Trimming cost V 2 bases and J 11 bases, with 18 bases left between them. CDR3 in DNA: TGTGCCAGCAGCGTCCGGGACCTCGCTTTTGGGCAGTATTTT. Protein: CASSVRDLAFGQYF. The whole variable domain, filled in from reference TRBV9 and TRBJ2-3, reads DSGVTQTPKHLITATGQRVTLRCSPRSGDLSVYWYQQSLDQGLQFLIQYYNGEERAKGNILERFSAQQFPDLHSELNLSSLELGDSALYFCASSVRDLAFGQYFGPGTRLTVL.

This clonotype was detected only a few times. CDR3: CSVEERAEQYF. CDR3 in DNA: TGCAGCGTGGAGGAAAGGGCCGAGCAGTACTTC. J is TRBJ2-7 and V is TRBV29-1; weak D call: TRBD2 (5 bases). Trimming took off 6 bases at V and 6 bases at J, with 12 bases between the two ends. This CDR3 is 11 amino acids long. CDR1 SQVTM and CDR2 ANQGSEA come from the germline V gene.

The chain employs TRBV24-1 and TRBJ2-5, with D hard to call. Trimming removed 0 bases from V and 5 bases from J, with 12 bases in between. The CDR3 is 15 residues long. Germline V gene lookup returns CDR1 KGHDR and CDR2 SFDVKD. The CDR3 DNA reads TGTGCCACCAGTGATTTGAAGAAGGGTAGGGAGACCCAGTACTTC. It yields the protein CATSDLKKGRETQYF.

The V gene is TRBV24-1, the J gene TRBJ2-1; no firm D call. The ends were cut back, 3 bases at V and 7 bases at J, with 9 bases in the middle. Germline lookup yields CDR1 KGHDR and CDR2 SFDVKD. The CDR3 is 13 residues long. The CDR3 sequence: CATSDPNENEQFF. DNA of the CDR3: TGTGCCACCAGTGATCCGAATGAGAATGAGCAGTTCTTC.

This clonotype occurred a few times. The chain is built from TRBV12-3 or TRBV12-4 and TRBJ1-1, with 11 bases that match TRBD1. This CDR3 has 13 amino acids. J gave up 12 bases and V 6 bases, and 9 bases lay outside the gene matches. The CDR3 loop reads CASRLGQGALTFF. The CDR3 DNA reads as TGTGCCAGCAGACTTGGACAGGGGGCTTTAACTTTCTTT.

This chain uses TRBV6-5 with TRBJ2-1; 11 bases fit TRBD2. V shed 2 bases and J 8 bases; nucleotides not matched to a gene: 5. This CDR3 region has 15 residues. CDR1 is MNHEY, CDR2 SVGAGI, per germline. DNA of the CDR3: TGTGCCAGCAGTTACGAACTAGCGGGAGCTCATGAGCAGTTCTTC. Residues: CASSYELAGAHEQFF.

V usage is TRBV20-1 and J usage is TRBJ2-3, with 7 bases identical to TRBD2. Germline V gene lookup returns CDR1 DFQATT and CDR2 SNEGSKA (reference sequence). This CDR3 spans 15 amino acids. Trimming took 3 bases from V and 3 from J; bases not matched to a gene: 9. DNA for the CDR3: TGCAGTGCTAGTCCTGGGGAGGGCGTAACAGATACGCAGTATTTT. Amino acid sequence: CSASPGEGVTDTQYF.